This T cell receptor beta chain was sequenced in a study of a mutant IDH1 vaccine in newly diagnosed glioma. Across the whole study: Treated patients were roughly 60% male, roughly 40% female, mean age 40.4 years. Most patients had received both radiotherapy and temozolomide, the prior options being radiotherapy, temozolomide, or both.

As to time point: baseline, week 1 (first vaccination visit). The sample's treatment: pre-vaccination baseline after standard-of-care therapy. Tumors from donors were new WHO grade 3 or 4 IDH1-mutant astrocytomas with ATRX loss. The CDR3 totals 15 residues. The germline V and J ends were trimmed by 5 bases and 0 bases, with 13 bases remaining between them. Germline V lookup: CDR1 SNHLY, CDR2 FYNNEI. Data came from immunoSEQ multiplex PCR; TCRdb stores just in-frame clones and leaves some out. The sample includes approximately 54,000 clones, more than 80% seen only once; the top ten take roughly 19%. This sample comprised PBMCs, obtained from a glioma patient treated with radiotherapy, temozolomide or both. The V gene is TRBV2, the J gene TRBJ1-2, with unresolved D. The sequence derives from a man aged 18 to 29 with glioma. The CDR3, as DNA: TGTGCCAGCAGTTCCATTCAGGATACTAACTATGGCTACACCTTC. It translates to CASSSIQDTNYGYTF.